The table lists the clone carrying this T cell receptor beta chain with many counts. The antigen is undetermined. This specimen comes from a study of T cell repertoires in cytomegalovirus infection. Study background: HLA-B-restricted CMV epitopes that are well studied were used alongside recently identified HLA-C-restricted ones. Public TCR beta signatures were indicative of both CMV infection and a matching HLA type. Findings and limits, study-wide: CMV-specific HLA-C-restricted TCR beta clonotypes dominated the ex vivo response. The cumulative frequency of public TCR beta families distinguished individuals who carried CMV together with the relevant HLA.

MiXCR was run by TCRdb on the reads, yielding one entry per CDR3 protein. The top ten clones hold about an eighth of a sample with about 900,000 distinct CDR3 sequences, roughly 30% of them seen once. This CDR3 spans 14 amino acids. The germline gives CDR1 MDHEN, CDR2 SYDVKM. V lost 6 bases and J lost 5, with 15 bases in between. The J gene is TRBJ2-3, the V gene TRBV28; D not certain. This receptor was taken from a human donor in good health (CMV status not recorded). Some clones in this sample may be carry-over from other donors' samples. Sequencing was performed on cultured CD8+ T cells from PBMCs, taken from culture after CMV antigen stimulation. The CDR3 DNA reads TGTGCCAGCAGCCCTCCCCGGAGAGGAGATACGCAGTATTTT. Translating gives CASSPPRRGDTQYF.